This T cell receptor beta chain was captured in a study of PD-L1 blockade in urothelial cancer. This clone occurred once. Time point: pretreatment peripheral blood. Germline CDR1 SEHNR, CDR2 FQNEAQ (reference sequence). CDR3 length: 17 residues. V was clipped by 5 bases and J by 2 bases, with 19 bases between them. Assay used: immunoSEQ multiplex PCR; TCRdb lists only in-frame clones, some missing. The sample comprises 100,000 to 150,000 clones, approximately 88% of which are singletons, and 3.2% rests with the top ten. The sequences come from PBMCs, collected around atezolizumab (anti-PD-L1) treatment. V is TRBV7-9 and J is TRBJ1-5; D ambiguous. The sequence came from a man aged 50 to 59 with urothelial cancer. Written as DNA, the CDR3 is TGTGCCAGCAGCCCCGGATCATGGAGTAATGGCAATCAGCCCCAGCATTTT. It is translated as CASSPGSWSNGNQPQHF.